Each of the 7 T cell receptor beta chains below was sequenced from the same sample in a study of T-cell memory formation after mild COVID-19. TCRdb processed the 5' RACE reads anew with MiXCR; each CDR3 protein has one entry. Of about 340,000 distinct CDR3 sequences listed, roughly 15% are singletons. Sample: PBMCs or a T cell subset sorted from them (not recorded which). The receptors derive from a man aged 18 to 35 who had mild COVID-19 (a few samples of this study predate the infection). Cell type and time point are not known.

V usage is TRBV20-1 and J usage is TRBJ2-3, with D tentatively TRBD1 or TRBD2 (5 bases each). The CDR3 extends over 14 amino acids. Trimming cost V 5 bases and J 2 bases, with 14 bases left between them. Germline V gene data show CDR1 as DFQATT and CDR2 as SNEGSKA (reference sequence). DNA for the CDR3: TGCAGTGCTCGGGGCTTTCTTTACACAGATACGCAGTATTTT. It encodes CSARGFLYTDTQYF.

This clonotype was seen at least ten times. The chain has TRBV4-3 and TRBJ2-3; D gene ambiguous. V was shortened by 1 base and J by 4 bases, with 9 bases between the two germline ends. The CDR3 loop spans 14 amino acids. Germline lookup yields CDR1 LGHNA and CDR2 YSLEER. CDR3 region: CASSQAPGPDTQYF. CDR3 in DNA: TGCGCCAGCAGCCAAGCCCCAGGCCCAGATACGCAGTATTTT.

V gene TRBV12-5 combines with J gene TRBJ2-6; 12 bases fit TRBD1. Trimming removed 5 bases from V and 4 bases from J; junction bases left unmatched: 15. The CDR3 extends over 20 amino acids. Per germline, CDR1 LGHNT and CDR2 FRNRAP. The CDR3 protein is CASGLNVDRDRGPGANVLTF. Here the CDR3 DNA reads TGTGCTAGTGGTCTAAACGTCGACCGGGACAGGGGGCCAGGGGCCAACGTCCTGACTTTC.

Ten or more counts support this clonotype. The V gene is TRBV5-1, the J gene TRBJ1-1; TRBD1 aligns across 8 bases. J gave up 2 bases and V 4 bases, and 4 bases lay outside the gene matches. Germline assignment: CDR1 SGHRS and CDR2 YFSETQ. The CDR3 runs to 14 residues. CDR3 bases: TGCGCCAGCAGCACCGGACAGGGTAACACTGAAGCTTTCTTT. Amino acids: CASSTGQGNTEAFF.

The chain has TRBV7-8 and TRBJ2-4; D gene ambiguous. CDR3 size: 13 residues. Trimming left V 2 bases short and J 11 bases short, with 13 bases between. Germline V gene sequence: CDR1 SGHVS, CDR2 FQNEAQ. In DNA form, the CDR3 reads TGTGCCAGCAGCTTACCCAGGCGACGCCTTCAGTACTTC. Protein: CASSLPRRRLQYF.

This clonotype was detected only a few times. V gene TRBV4-3 combines with J gene TRBJ1-1, with D tentatively TRBD1 (6 bases). This CDR3 contains 15 residues. Germline lookup yields CDR1 LGHNA and CDR2 YSLEER. V was clipped by 3 bases and J by 1 base, with 12 bases between them. In nucleotides, the CDR3 is TGCGCCAGCAGCCACGGGGGCACCCGGAACACTGAAGCTTTCTTT. It encodes CASSHGGTRNTEAFF.

This sequence joins TRBV12-3 or TRBV12-4 and TRBJ1-2, with a possible D match to TRBD1 (6 bases). V lost 6 bases and J lost 3, with 14 bases in between. The CDR3 loop spans 14 amino acids. The CDR3 reads CASSRQVGDYGYTF. In nucleotides, the CDR3 is TGTGCCAGCAGCCGACAGGTGGGGGACTATGGCTACACCTTC.